The 10 T cell receptor beta chains below come from one sample, sequenced in a study of T-cell reconstitution after alpha-beta-depleted transplantation in children. Researchers prepared the TCRbeta library using unique molecular identifiers, the study reports. TCRdb re-called the PCR reads with MiXCR, one entry per CDR3 protein. The data show about 360,000 distinct CDR3 sequences, about 14% seen once. Here the sequenced sample was PBMCs, taken from the stem cell graft. The receptors were gathered from a human donor who donated a stem cell graft to a child with Fanconi anemia.

This clonotype was observed a handful of times. The V and J genes are TRBV20-1 and TRBJ1-2, with D possibly being TRBD1 (6 bases). CDR1 is DFQATT and CDR2 is SNEGSKA in the germline V gene (reference sequence). The germline V and J ends were trimmed by 6 bases and 4 bases, with 15 bases remaining between them. The length of the CDR3 is 13 residues. The CDR3 sequence is CSALPTGFYGYTF. The DNA of the CDR3 is TGCAGTGCCTTACCTACAGGGTTCTATGGCTACACCTTC.

This clonotype occurred a few times. V and J are TRBV21-1 and TRBJ2-3. TRBV21-1 is designated a pseudogene. There are 16 residues in the CDR3. For the CDR3, the DNA is TGTGCCAGCAGCAAACGCACAGCCAACCAAGAAGATACGCAGTATTTT. This codes for CASSKRTANQEDTQYF.

V is TRBV10-3 and J is TRBJ2-1, with 11 bases that match TRBD2. V gave up 4 bases and J gave up 4 bases; unmatched junction bases: 0. CDR3 length equals 14 residues. Per germline, CDR1 ENHRY and CDR2 SYGVKD. CDR3 sequence: CAISGLAGYNEQFF. Here the CDR3 DNA reads TGTGCCATCAGTGGACTAGCGGGGTACAATGAGCAGTTCTTC.

The chain links TRBV12-3 or TRBV12-4 to TRBJ1-1, with a possible D match to TRBD1 (6 bases). The germline V and J ends were trimmed by 1 base and 6 bases, with 15 bases remaining between them. The CDR3 covers 15 residues. CDR3 nucleotide sequence: TGTGCCAGCAGTTTAGGCGGGGGGCGCAGCGCTGAAGCTTTCTTT. It encodes CASSLGGGRSAEAFF.

This clonotype was recorded a few times. The V call is TRBV3-1, the J call TRBJ2-1; D unclear. This CDR3 spans 17 amino acids. V lost 1 base and J 0 bases, leaving 13 bases between the germline ends. Germline CDR1 reads LGHDT; CDR2 reads YNNKEL (reference sequence). CDR3 DNA: TGTGCCAGCAGCCAAGTGGTTGGGGATCCCTCCTACAATGAGCAGTTCTTC. Translation: CASSQVVGDPSYNEQFF.

The table lists this clonotype with many counts. The rearrangement links TRBV29-1 to TRBJ2-7, with D tentatively TRBD2 (6 bases). Trimming stripped 4 bases from V and 4 bases from J, with 11 bases between. This CDR3 region has 12 residues. The germline V gene encodes CDR1 SQVTM and CDR2 ANQGSEA. The CDR3 loop is CSVVWRDYEQYF. The CDR3 DNA follows: TGCAGCGTTGTATGGAGGGATTACGAGCAGTACTTC.

This clonotype was detected once. This chain links TRBV18 with TRBJ1-1, with a tentative D call TRBD1 (5 bases). The ends were cut back, 2 bases at V and 0 bases at J, with 19 bases in the middle. Germline loops: CDR1 KGHSH, CDR2 LQKENI. This CDR3 spans 18 amino acids. CDR3 coding DNA: TGTGCCAGCTCACCAACGGTTACAGGCGTACTTATGAACACTGAAGCTTTCTTT. Its translation is CASSPTVTGVLMNTEAFF.

This clonotype was seen at least ten times. The chain has TRBV20-1 and TRBJ1-2; D perhaps matches TRBD1 (5 bases). The germline V gene encodes CDR1 DFQATT and CDR2 SNEGSKA (reference sequence). Trimming removed 3 bases at V and 4 bases at J, with 12 bases between. This CDR3 has 13 amino acids. The CDR3 nucleotides are TGCAGTGCTAGTGAGGGACGCTCCTATGGCTACACCTTC. Its protein is CSASEGRSYGYTF.

The chain carries TRBV7-8 and TRBJ2-3; 14 nucleotides agree with TRBD2. The CDR3 is 20 residues long. The ends lost 5 bases at V and 0 bases at J; junction bases unmatched: 13. Per the germline V gene, CDR1 is SGHVS and CDR2 is FQNEAQ. In nucleotides, the CDR3 is TGTGCCAGCAGCGCTACTCCCCCGACTAGCGGGGGGGGGAGCACAGATACGCAGTATTTT. It specifies CASSATPPTSGGGSTDTQYF.

This clonotype was detected once. The chain links TRBV9 to TRBJ2-5, with D perhaps matching TRBD1 (7 bases). CDR3 length equals 15 residues. V lost 2 bases, J lost 5 bases, and 16 bases lay in between. The germline V gene encodes CDR1 SGDLS and CDR2 YYNGEE. Here the CDR3 reads CASSVRGGGGETQYF. In DNA form, the CDR3 reads TGTGCCAGCAGCGTCCGTGGAGGGGGCGGGGAGACCCAGTACTTC.